This T cell receptor (beta chain) derives from a study of blood T cell repertoires in COVID-19. The germline CDR1 and CDR2 sequences are SEHNR and FQNEAQ (reference sequence). The V gene lost 5 bases and the J gene lost 3 bases, with 11 bases spanning the gap. The CDR3 totals 13 residues. Profiled with immunoSEQ multiplex PCR; TCRdb holds only in-frame clones, not every one. The sample lists a few hundred thousand clones; about nine tenths were seen once. Sequenced sample: PBMCs or T cells enriched from blood (not recorded which). This rearrangement joins TRBV7-9 to TRBJ2-7, with D possibly matching TRBD2 (6 bases). The TCR sequence derives from a man aged 18 to 30 with acute COVID-19. CDR3 DNA: TGTGCCAGCAGCCCTTCCGGGAGCTACGAGCAGTACTTC. It yields the protein CASSPSGSYEQYF.